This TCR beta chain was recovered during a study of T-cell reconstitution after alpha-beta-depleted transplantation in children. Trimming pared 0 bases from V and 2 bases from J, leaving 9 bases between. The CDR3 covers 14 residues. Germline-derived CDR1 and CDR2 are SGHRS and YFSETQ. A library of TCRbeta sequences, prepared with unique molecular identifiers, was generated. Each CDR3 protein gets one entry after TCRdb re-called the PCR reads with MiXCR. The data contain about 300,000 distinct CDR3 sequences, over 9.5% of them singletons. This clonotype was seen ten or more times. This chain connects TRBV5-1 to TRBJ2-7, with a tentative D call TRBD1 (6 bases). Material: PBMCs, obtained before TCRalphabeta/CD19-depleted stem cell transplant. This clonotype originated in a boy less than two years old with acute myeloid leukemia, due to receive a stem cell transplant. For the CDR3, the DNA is TGCGCCAGCAGCTTGGGCGACAGGACCTACGAGCAGTACTTC. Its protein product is CASSLGDRTYEQYF.